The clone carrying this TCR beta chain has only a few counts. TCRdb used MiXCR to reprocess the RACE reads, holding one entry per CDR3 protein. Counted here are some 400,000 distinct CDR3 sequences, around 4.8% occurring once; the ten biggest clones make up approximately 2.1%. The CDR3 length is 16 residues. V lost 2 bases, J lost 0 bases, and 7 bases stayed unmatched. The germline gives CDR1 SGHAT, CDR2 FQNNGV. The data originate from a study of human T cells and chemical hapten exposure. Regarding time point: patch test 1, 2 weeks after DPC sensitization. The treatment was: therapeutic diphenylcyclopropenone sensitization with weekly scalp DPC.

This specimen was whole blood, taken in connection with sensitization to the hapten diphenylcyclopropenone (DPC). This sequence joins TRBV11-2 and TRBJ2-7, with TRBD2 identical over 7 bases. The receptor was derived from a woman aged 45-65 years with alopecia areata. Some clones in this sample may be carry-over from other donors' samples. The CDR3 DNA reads TGTGCCAGCAGCTTACTGACTCTAGCGGACTCCTACGAGCAGTACTTC. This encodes CASSLLTLADSYEQYF.